The sequence of this T cell receptor (beta chain) was determined in a study of T cells after yellow fever vaccination. In making TCR cDNA, 5'RACE template switching added a universal primer site and UMIs to it. In TCRdb, the 5' RACE reads were re-called with MiXCR into one record per CDR3 protein. The data hold 300,000 to 400,000 distinct CDR3 sequences, with over 8% observed a single time. After removal of 1 base from V and 3 bases from J, the junction contained 0 bases not matched to a gene. This CDR3 spans 13 amino acids. Germline CDR1 and CDR2: SGHRS and YFSETQ. There are many counts of this clonotype. No antigen is known for it. Overall study findings and caveats: Across the CD4 and CD8 compartments, a small share of clonotypes was present in both.

This sample comprised PBMCs, obtained on the day of the first yellow fever vaccination. This rearrangement joins TRBV5-1 to TRBJ2-5; 7 bases map to TRBD1. The source is a young man who received the YFV17D yellow fever vaccine. In DNA, the CDR3 is TGCGCCAGCAGCTTGACAGGGGAAGAGACCCAGTACTTC. Residues: CASSLTGEETQYF. Full variable domain (rest looked up from reference TRBV5-1 and TRBJ2-5): KAGVTQTPRYLIKTRGQQVTLSCSPISGHRSVSWYQQTPGQGLQFLFEYFSETQRNKGNFPGRFSGRQFSNSRSEMNVSTLELGDSALYLCASSLTGEETQYFGPGTRLLVL.